One sample yielded the 27 T cell receptor beta chains listed below, sequenced in a study of cytomegalovirus exposure and HLA in healthy donors. Vbeta (60) and Jbeta (13) primers were used in the PCR. The data were produced by immunoSEQ multiplex PCR, yet TCRdb's version contains in-frame clones alone and is incomplete. The table includes about 170,000 clones, roughly 84% detected once. Sequenced sample: PBMCs. These receptors originate from a man between 18 and 29 years old in good health and CMV-seropositive.

This sequence joins TRBV6-1 and TRBJ2-7; 7 bases match TRBD1. V lost 5 bases, J lost 2 bases, and 3 bases stayed unmatched. This CDR3 is 13 amino acids long. Germline V lookup: CDR1 MNHNS, CDR2 SASEGT. This chain's CDR3 is CASSFDRAYEQYF. DNA for the CDR3: TGTGCCAGCAGTTTCGACAGGGCCTACGAGCAGTACTTC.

V usage is TRBV7-6 and J usage is TRBJ2-3, with 7 bases matching TRBD2. CDR3 length: 16 residues. From germline, CDR1 is SGHVS and CDR2 FNYEAQ. V gave up 4 bases and J gave up 1 base; unmatched junction bases: 8. The CDR3 here is CASSSRAGIGTDTQYF. The DNA of the CDR3 is TGTGCCAGCAGCTCCAGAGCGGGGATCGGCACAGATACGCAGTATTTT. Complete variable domain (other parts from reference TRBV7-6 and TRBJ2-3): GAGVSQSPRYKVTKRGQDVALRCDPISGHVSLYWYRQALGQGPEFLTYFNYEAQQDKSGLPNDRFSAERPEGSISTLTIQRTEQRDSAMYRCASSSRAGIGTDTQYFGPGTRLTVL.

The chain carries TRBV5-1 and TRBJ2-3; D may be TRBD2 (6 bases). CDR3 length: 14 residues. V was shortened by 4 bases and J by 0 bases, with 9 bases between the two germline ends. Germline values: CDR1 SGHRS, CDR2 YFSETQ. CDR3 residues: CASSAGTSTDTQYF. The CDR3 nucleotides read TGCGCCAGCAGCGCGGGGACTAGCACAGATACGCAGTATTTT.

CDR3 sequence: CASSPGGTAPTPLHF. CDR3 coding DNA: TGTGCCAGCAGCCCCGGGGGTACCGCCCCAACACCCCTCCACTTT. The gene calls are TRBV7-2 and TRBJ1-6, with D maybe TRBD1 (5 bases). V dropped 5 bases and J dropped 11 bases, with 19 bases sitting between them. Germline assignment: CDR1 SGHTA and CDR2 FQGNSA. The CDR3 length is 15 residues.

The chain couples TRBV6-6 to TRBJ2-2, with a possible D match to TRBD1 (6 bases). In germline, CDR1 is MNHNY, CDR2 SVGAGI (reference sequence). Between the trimmed V and J ends, which lost 5 bases and 0 bases, there was a span of 13 bases. The CDR3 totals 16 residues. The CDR3 is CASSHTGRSNTGELFF. CDR3 nucleotide sequence: TGTGCCAGCAGTCATACAGGGCGTTCGAACACCGGGGAGCTGTTTTTT.

Comments on this clone: Other DNA sequences in this specimen translate into the identical CDR3. The chain uses TRBV12-2 and TRBJ2-7; TRBD2, the table's D call, lacks a check against the DNA. TRBV12-2 is marked as a pseudogene. This CDR3 is built from 12 residues. The CDR3 loop is CASRLVADEQYF. CDR3 bases: TGTGCAAGTCGCTTAGTAGCGGATGAGCAGTACTTC.

The chain has TRBV6-4 and TRBJ2-3; D may be TRBD2 (5 bases). V was trimmed by 6 bases and J by 2 bases, leaving 12 bases between them. CDR1 MRHNA and CDR2 SNTAGT come from the germline V gene. The CDR3 extends over 14 amino acids. This CDR3 is CASSREINTDTQYF. The CDR3 bases are TGTGCCAGCAGCCGGGAAATCAACACAGATACGCAGTATTTT.

The gene calls are TRBV6-1 and TRBJ2-3; TRBD1 is a possible D gene (6 bases). CDR1 MNHNS and CDR2 SASEGT come from the germline V gene. V dropped 8 bases and J dropped 2 bases, with 17 bases sitting between them. The CDR3 is 15 amino acids. CDR3 in amino acids: CASGNLRGTTDTQYF. CDR3 in DNA: TGTGCCAGCGGAAACCTTAGGGGGACCACAGATACGCAGTATTTT.

The rearrangement uses TRBV2 and TRBJ2-5, with a weak D call TRBD2 (6 bases). V was clipped by 10 bases and J by 5 bases, with 20 bases between them. The germline V gene has CDR1 SNHLY and CDR2 FYNNEI. The CDR3 has 14 amino acids. The DNA for the CDR3 is TGTGCCATCCCTACGGGACTCAATGGGGAGACCCAGTACTTC. It encodes CAIPTGLNGETQYF.

Only one count was recorded for this clone. Compared with germline, one end of the junction differs, possibly owing to a read error. V usage is TRBV5-1 and J usage is TRBJ2-3; possible D gene TRBD2, 6 bases. There are 15 residues in the CDR3. From germline, CDR1 is SGHRS and CDR2 YFSETQ. The CDR3 region is CTSSLGREGTDTQYF. Here the CDR3 DNA reads TGCACCAGCAGCTTGGGAAGGGAGGGCACAGATACGCAGTATTTT.

The chain is built from TRBV30 and TRBJ2-5; 8 bases line up with TRBD1. The V segment lost 5 bases and the J segment 5 bases; nucleotides outside the gene matches: 10. CDR1 is GTSNPN and CDR2 is SVGIG in the germline V gene (reference sequence). CDR3 length: 14 residues. The CDR3 DNA follows: TGTGCCTGGGGCTCCGGGACAGGAGGTGAGACCCAGTACTTC. It codes for CAWGSGTGGETQYF.

The chain joins TRBV7-2 to TRBJ1-2, with unresolved D. The germline V gene encodes CDR1 SGHTA and CDR2 FQGNSA. The CDR3 covers 13 residues. V lost 2 bases, J lost 4 bases, and 8 bases lay in between. CDR3: CASSLRSVYGYTF. For the CDR3, the DNA is TGTGCCAGCAGCTTACGCTCAGTCTATGGCTACACCTTC.

The chain uses TRBV5-4 and TRBJ2-7, with D possibly being TRBD2 (7 bases). This CDR3 has 14 residues. The V gene's germline CDR1 is SGHNT and CDR2 YYREEE (reference sequence). The V end lost 1 base, the J end lost 2 bases, and 10 bases lay between the germline ends. CDR3 region: CASSLRGAPYEQYF. The CDR3 coding sequence is TGTGCCAGCAGCTTGCGGGGGGCCCCCTACGAGCAGTACTTC.

This chain uses TRBV27 with TRBJ2-7; possible D gene TRBD1, 5 bases. The CDR3 runs to 14 residues. Germline V gives CDR1 MNHEY, CDR2 SMNVEV (reference sequence). The V gene lost 5 bases and the J gene lost 4 bases, with 15 bases spanning the gap. In DNA form, the CDR3 reads TGTGCCAGCAGTCCCAGGGTGTTTAGTTACGAGCAGTACTTC. It specifies CASSPRVFSYEQYF.

This clone was found a few times. The V gene is TRBV13, the J gene TRBJ1-3; a possible D gene is TRBD1 (5 bases). Germline loops: CDR1 PRHDT, CDR2 FYEKMQ (reference sequence). The V end was cut by 0 bases, the J end by 7 bases, with 10 bases between. The CDR3 runs 14 residues. The CDR3 region is CASSLGRGPNTIYF. The CDR3 nucleotides are TGTGCCAGCAGCTTAGGAAGGGGCCCGAACACCATATATTTT. Filled out from reference TRBV13 and TRBJ1-3, the complete variable domain reads AAGVIQSPRHLIKEKRETATLKCYPIPRHDTVYWYQQGPGQDPQFLISFYEKMQSDKGSIPDRFSAQQFSDYHSELNMSSLELGDSALYFCASSLGRGPNTIYFGEGSWLTVV.

This chain joins TRBV10-2 and TRBJ1-5; 12 positions match TRBD1. Germline V CDR1 and CDR2: WSHSY, SAAADI. This CDR3 is built from 16 residues. V shed 2 bases, J shed 4 bases, and the junction held 3 bases outside the gene matches. The CDR3 here is CASSEPGQGANQPQHF. The CDR3 bases are TGCGCCAGCAGTGAGCCGGGACAGGGGGCAAATCAGCCCCAGCATTTT.

The V and J genes are TRBV10-3 and TRBJ2-5, with D tentatively TRBD1 (6 bases). This CDR3 has 15 residues. Germline CDR1 reads ENHRY; CDR2 reads SYGVKD. V dropped 4 bases and J dropped 1 base, with 13 bases sitting between them. The CDR3 DNA sequence: TGTGCCATCAGTGGTTCAGGGGTTAGCCAAGAGACCCAGTACTTC. This codes for CAISGSGVSQETQYF.

V is TRBV5-5 and J is TRBJ1-3; D not certain. Between the trimmed V and J ends, which lost 0 bases and 2 bases, there was a span of 9 bases. In germline, CDR1 is SGHKS, CDR2 YYEKEE (reference sequence). The CDR3 is 15 residues long. The CDR3 spells CASSLVAVAGNTIYF. The CDR3 nucleotides read TGTGCCAGCAGCTTGGTGGCGGTGGCTGGAAACACCATATATTTT.

V is TRBV23-1 and J is TRBJ1-1; D is unclear. TRBV23-1 is treated as an ORF (open reading frame) with a function not yet certain. The CDR3 has 17 amino acids. V lost 6 bases to trimming and J lost 0 bases, with 20 bases between them. CDR3 DNA: TGCGCCAGCAGCAGCCTCAGGTCACATTTCATGAACACTGAAGCTTTCTTT. It codes for CASSSLRSHFMNTEAFF.

The rearrangement links TRBV7-9 to TRBJ2-3; 7 bases match TRBD1. V was pared by 4 bases and J by 3 bases, with 7 bases of the junction left unmatched. The germline CDR1 and CDR2 sequences are SEHNR and FQNEAQ (reference sequence). CDR3 length: 15 residues. CDR3: CASSWAWGQTDTQYF. CDR3 DNA sequence: TGTGCCAGCAGCTGGGCCTGGGGACAGACAGATACGCAGTATTTT.

This chain links TRBV27 with TRBJ2-5, with 11 bases that match TRBD2. With V trimmed by 2 bases and J by 5 bases, 7 bases remained unmatched. The CDR3 is 16 amino acids. Germline V gene lookup returns CDR1 MNHEY and CDR2 SMNVEV (reference sequence). CDR3 residues: CASSLKWLAGGETQYF. The CDR3 DNA sequence: TGTGCCAGCAGTTTAAAGTGGCTAGCGGGGGGCGAGACCCAGTACTTC.

CDR3 in DNA: TGTGCCAGCAGTGAAGCGCGACTAGTCGGGTACGAGCAGTACTTC. This gives the protein CASSEARLVGYEQYF. V is TRBV6-1 and J is TRBJ2-7, with TRBD2 as a possible D gene (6 bases). Germline CDR1 is MNHNS and CDR2 is SASEGT. Trimming took 0 bases from V and 4 from J, leaving 13 bases between them. The CDR3 spans 15 residues.

The chain employs TRBV30 and TRBJ2-2; 9 bases are a match to TRBD2. CDR1 is GTSNPN, CDR2 SVGIG, per germline (reference sequence). V lost 5 bases and J lost 3; bases outside the gene matches: 4. CDR3 length: 14 amino acids. This CDR3 is CAWVAGEYTGELFF. The CDR3 coding sequence is TGTGCCTGGGTAGCGGGGGAGTACACCGGGGAGCTGTTTTTT.

The V call is TRBV7-2, the J call TRBJ2-7, with 9 nucleotides matching TRBD2. This CDR3 has 15 residues. CDR1 SGHTA and CDR2 FQGNSA come from the germline V gene. V shed 5 bases, J shed 3 bases, and the junction held 8 bases outside the gene matches. For the CDR3, the DNA is TGTGCCAGCAGCCGACCGGGACTAGCCCACTACGAGCAGTACTTC. Its translation is CASSRPGLAHYEQYF.

The chain carries TRBV7-2 and TRBJ2-5, with TRBD1 as a possible D gene (6 bases). CDR3 length: 14 amino acids. Germline values: CDR1 SGHTA, CDR2 FQGNSA. Trimming cost V 2 bases and J 5 bases, with 12 bases left between them. CDR3: CASSLRRGRETQYF. In nucleotides, the CDR3 is TGTGCCAGCAGCTTACGCAGGGGTAGGGAGACCCAGTACTTC.

V usage is TRBV6-6 and J usage is TRBJ1-1, with 7 bases matching TRBD1. Germline loops: CDR1 MNHNY, CDR2 SVGAGI (reference sequence). J was trimmed by 4 bases and V by 2 bases; bases with no gene match: 4. CDR3 length equals 14 residues. The CDR3 DNA reads as TGTGCCAGCAGTTACAGCCAGGGGGGCACTGAAGCTTTCTTT. Its protein product is CASSYSQGGTEAFF.

The genes are TRBV29-1 and TRBJ1-4; TRBD1 is a possible D gene (5 bases). The CDR3 length is 11 residues. CDR1 is SQVTM, CDR2 ANQGSEA, per germline. V was shortened by 3 bases and J by 6 bases, with 5 bases between the two germline ends. The CDR3 coding sequence is TGCAGCGTTGACAGGGATGAAAAACTGTTTTTT. Translating gives CSVDRDEKLFF.